This T cell receptor beta chain was found in a study of CD8 T cells in ankylosing spondylitis. Overall study findings and caveats: One TCR beta motif, made up of roughly eight highly homologous variants, appeared characteristic of ankylosing spondylitis blood.

Trimming removed 3 bases from V and 6 bases from J, with 9 bases in between. The CDR3 runs 13 residues. This clonotype was observed a handful of times. Antigen: not known. TCRdb ran MiXCR on the 5' RACE reads and lists one entry per CDR3 protein. The sample consists of just over 350,000 distinct CDR3 sequences, more than 20% of them appearing once. The gene calls are TRBV12-3 or TRBV12-4 and TRBJ1-5; D unresolved. The sequence was collected from a male donor with ankylosing spondylitis or in good health (not recorded which). The sample comprised blood, either unsorted or a sorted T cell fraction (not recorded which). The CDR3 here is CASSLSTGQPQHF. CDR3 DNA: TGTGCCAGCAGTTTGAGTACGGGTCAGCCCCAGCATTTT.